The rows below give T cell receptor beta chains drawn from one sample of a study of CXCR3-negative and CXCR3-positive naive CD8 T cells. TCRdb re-analyzed the 5' RACE reads; it lists each CDR3 protein once, without DNA. This table holds some 130,000 distinct CDR3 sequences. Material for sequencing was naive CXCR3- CD8+ T cells from blood. Receptors originate from a human donor in good health. Some clones in this sample may be carry-over from other donors' samples. Both conserved end residues are part of each CDR3. Each record gives: CDR3 protein, J gene, V gene.

CDR3 protein: CASSYSGFRIYEQYF; J gene: TRBJ2-7; V gene: TRBV6-5
CDR3 protein: CSVGGRVRTDTQYF; J gene: TRBJ2-3; V gene: TRBV29-1
CDR3 protein: CSVELRGEDTQYF; J gene: TRBJ2-3; V gene: TRBV29-1
CDR3 protein: CAITGTGGAQYF; J gene: TRBJ2-5; V gene: TRBV6-1
CDR3 protein: CASSKLAGYYEQYF; J gene: TRBJ2-7; V gene: TRBV21-1
CDR3 protein: CASGLTGVSEQFF; J gene: TRBJ2-1; V gene: TRBV12-5
CDR3 protein: CASSPSAGQRVNYGYTF; J gene: TRBJ1-2; V gene: TRBV7-9
CDR3 protein: CASRLIPSSGNTIYF; J gene: TRBJ1-3; V gene: TRBV7-9
CDR3 protein: CSVDGISGGFSSYNEQFF; J gene: TRBJ2-1; V gene: TRBV29-1
CDR3 protein: CASSVGGAGYGYTF; J gene: TRBJ1-2; V gene: TRBV2
CDR3 protein: CASHGGNTGELFF; J gene: TRBJ2-2; V gene: TRBV9
CDR3 protein: CASSYRLGTGIEETQYF; J gene: TRBJ2-5; V gene: TRBV6-6
CDR3 protein: CASSSQGVAGVSPYNEQFF; J gene: TRBJ2-1; V gene: TRBV11-2